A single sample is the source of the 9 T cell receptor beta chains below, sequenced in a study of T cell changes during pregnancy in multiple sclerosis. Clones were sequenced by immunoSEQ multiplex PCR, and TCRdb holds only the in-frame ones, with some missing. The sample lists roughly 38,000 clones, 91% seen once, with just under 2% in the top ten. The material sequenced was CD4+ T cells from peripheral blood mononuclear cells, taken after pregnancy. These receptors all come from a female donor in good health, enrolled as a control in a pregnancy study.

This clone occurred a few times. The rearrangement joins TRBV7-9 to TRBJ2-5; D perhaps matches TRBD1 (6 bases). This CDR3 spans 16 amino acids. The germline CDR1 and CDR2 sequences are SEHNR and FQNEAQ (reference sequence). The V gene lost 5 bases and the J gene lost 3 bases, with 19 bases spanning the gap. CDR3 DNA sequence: TGTGCCAGCAGCGTCACTTTTATTGGACAGAAAGAGACCCAGTACTTC. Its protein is CASSVTFIGQKETQYF. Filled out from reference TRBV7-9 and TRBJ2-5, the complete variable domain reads DTGVSQNPRHKITKRGQNVTFRCDPISEHNRLYWYRQTLGQGPEFLTYFQNEAQLEKSRLLSDRFSAERPKGSFSTLEIQRTEQGDSAMYLCASSVTFIGQKETQYFGPGTRLLVL.

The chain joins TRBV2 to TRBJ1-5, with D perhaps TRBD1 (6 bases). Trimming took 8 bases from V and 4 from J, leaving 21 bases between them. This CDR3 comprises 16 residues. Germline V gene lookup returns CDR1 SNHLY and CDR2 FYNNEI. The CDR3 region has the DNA TGTGCCAGCCGCCTGGACAGTAATAATATGAATCAGCCCCAGCATTTT. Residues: CASRLDSNNMNQPQHF.

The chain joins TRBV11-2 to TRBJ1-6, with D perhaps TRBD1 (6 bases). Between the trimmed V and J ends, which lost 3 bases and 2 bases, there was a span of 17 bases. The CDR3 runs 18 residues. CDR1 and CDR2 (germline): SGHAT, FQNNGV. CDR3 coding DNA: TGTGCCAGCAGCTTCGGGCATGGGGGGGCTCCCTATAATTCACCCCTCCACTTT. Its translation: CASSFGHGGAPYNSPLHF.

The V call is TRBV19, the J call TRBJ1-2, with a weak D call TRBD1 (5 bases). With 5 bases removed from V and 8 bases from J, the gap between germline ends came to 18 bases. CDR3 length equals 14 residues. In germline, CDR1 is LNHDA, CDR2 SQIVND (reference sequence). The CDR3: CASSERTPPRGYTF. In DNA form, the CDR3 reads TGTGCCAGTAGTGAACGGACACCGCCAAGGGGCTACACCTTC.

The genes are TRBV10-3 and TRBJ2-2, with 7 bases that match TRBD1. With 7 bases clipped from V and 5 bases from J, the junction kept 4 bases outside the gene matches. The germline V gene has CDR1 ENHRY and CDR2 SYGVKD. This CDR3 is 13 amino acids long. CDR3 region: CAIKAGGTGELFF. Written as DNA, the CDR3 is TGTGCCATCAAGGCAGGGGGTACCGGGGAGCTGTTTTTT.

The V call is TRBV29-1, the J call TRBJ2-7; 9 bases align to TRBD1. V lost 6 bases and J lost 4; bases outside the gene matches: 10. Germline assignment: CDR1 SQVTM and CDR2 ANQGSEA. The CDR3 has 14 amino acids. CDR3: CSVARDRVGYEQYF. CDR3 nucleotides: TGCAGCGTCGCTCGGGACAGGGTCGGATACGAGCAGTACTTC.

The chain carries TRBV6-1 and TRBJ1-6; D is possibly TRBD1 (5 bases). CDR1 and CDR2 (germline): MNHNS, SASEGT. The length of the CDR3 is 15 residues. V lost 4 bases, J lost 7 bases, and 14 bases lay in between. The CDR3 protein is CASSGRQLPNSPLHF. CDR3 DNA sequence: TGTGCCAGCAGTGGCCGACAGCTACCAAATTCACCCCTCCACTTT.

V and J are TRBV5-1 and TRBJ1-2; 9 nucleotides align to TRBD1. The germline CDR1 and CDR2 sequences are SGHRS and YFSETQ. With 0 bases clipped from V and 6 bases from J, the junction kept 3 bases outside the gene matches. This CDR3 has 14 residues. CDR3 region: CASSLAQGADGYTF. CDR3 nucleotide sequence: TGCGCCAGCAGCTTGGCACAGGGGGCAGATGGCTACACCTTC.

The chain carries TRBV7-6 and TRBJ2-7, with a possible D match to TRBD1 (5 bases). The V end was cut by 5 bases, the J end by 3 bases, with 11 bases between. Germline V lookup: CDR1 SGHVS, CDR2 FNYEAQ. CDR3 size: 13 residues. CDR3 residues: CASSRTTNYEQYF. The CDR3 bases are TGTGCCAGCAGCAGGACAACTAACTACGAGCAGTACTTC.